This TCR beta chain was identified during a study of T cells in Graves' hyperthyroidism and ophthalmopathy. RNA transcripts provided the source from which TCR beta CDR3 regions were amplified. Carried out on the TCR CDR3, a first-round RT-PCR used the HTBI primer set. A single record per CDR3 protein comes from TCRdb applying MiXCR to the multiplex PCR reads. The table has approximately 610,000 distinct CDR3 sequences, over 15% seen once. Thyroid ultrasound and orbital computed tomography, with clinical symptoms and serum thyroxine and TRAb, informed diagnoses. This clonotype has at least ten counts. The receptor comes from a woman aged 18-30 years with Graves' hyperthyroidism. Material for sequencing was blood.

The CDR3 bases are TGTGCCAGTAGTATTAGGCCAGTGGGCACTGAAGCTTTCTTT. It codes for CASSIRPVGTEAFF. The chain is built from TRBV19 and TRBJ1-1; D is undetermined. Germline V gives CDR1 LNHDA, CDR2 SQIVND (reference sequence). The V end was cut by 3 bases, the J end by 4 bases, with 12 bases between. The CDR3 has 14 amino acids.